Presented here are 11 T cell receptor beta chains from one specimen sequenced in a study of radiotherapy plus CTLA-4 blockade in lung cancer. Data came from immunoSEQ multiplex PCR; TCRdb stores just in-frame clones and leaves some out. The table records roughly 50,000 clones, roughly three quarters of them present only once. The sample here was peripheral blood, taken from a patient treated with radiotherapy plus ipilimumab. All receptors derive from a human donor with non-small cell lung cancer who had stable disease on radiotherapy plus ipilimumab.

The chain carries TRBV7-9 and TRBJ2-2; D is possibly TRBD1 or TRBD2 (5 bases each). CDR3 length: 17 amino acids. Germline CDR1 and CDR2: SEHNR and FQNEAQ (reference sequence). V was shortened by 5 bases and J by 2 bases, with 18 bases between the two germline ends. CDR3 amino acids: CASSPVLGRDNTGELFF. The DNA for the CDR3 is TGTGCCAGCAGCCCTGTTCTGGGCAGGGACAACACCGGGGAGCTGTTTTTT.

V usage is TRBV2 and J usage is TRBJ2-1; 8 bases map to TRBD2. The germline V gene has CDR1 SNHLY and CDR2 FYNNEI. V dropped 6 bases and J dropped 2; count of bases not matched to a gene: 6. The length of the CDR3 is 15 residues. This CDR3 reads CASRARGGAYNEQFF. CDR3 sequence (DNA): TGTGCCAGCAGGGCACGGGGGGGCGCCTACAATGAGCAGTTCTTC.

This chain uses TRBV5-1 with TRBJ2-4; tentatively, D is TRBD1 (6 bases). The ends were cut back, 1 base at V and 7 bases at J, with 12 bases in the middle. This CDR3 is built from 14 residues. Germline V gene data show CDR1 as SGHRS and CDR2 as YFSETQ. The CDR3 reads CASSLPTGSNIQYF. CDR3 nucleotide sequence: TGCGCCAGCAGCTTGCCCACAGGGTCCAACATTCAGTACTTC.

The chain couples TRBV5-1 to TRBJ2-2; tentatively, D is TRBD1 or TRBD2 (5 bases each). With 0 bases removed from V and 0 bases from J, the gap between germline ends came to 9 bases. Per germline, CDR1 SGHRS and CDR2 YFSETQ. This CDR3 is built from 16 residues. Here the CDR3 DNA reads TGCGCCAGCAGCTTGGTGACAGCGGCGAACACCGGGGAGCTGTTTTTT. Translating gives CASSLVTAANTGELFF. Full variable domain (remainder filled in from reference TRBV5-1 and TRBJ2-2): KAGVTQTPRYLIKTRGQQVTLSCSPISGHRSVSWYQQTPGQGLQFLFEYFSETQRNKGNFPGRFSGRQFSNSRSEMNVSTLELGDSALYLCASSLVTAANTGELFFGEGSRLTVL.

The chain couples TRBV29-1 to TRBJ2-6; no clear D gene. CDR3 length: 14 residues. V was cut by 0 bases and J by 2 bases, with 5 bases left in between. The germline CDR1 and CDR2 sequences are SQVTM and ANQGSEA. The CDR3, as DNA: TGCAGCGTTGAAGAGGCGGCTGGGGCCAACGTCCTGACTTTC. Protein product: CSVEEAAGANVLTF.

Points on this clone: At the DNA level, this CDR3 is encoded by other sequences in the same sample as well. This chain joins TRBV19 and TRBJ2-7; D is uncertain. Trimming cost V 3 bases and J 2 bases, with 11 bases left between them. Germline V gene lookup returns CDR1 LNHDA and CDR2 SQIVND (reference sequence). The CDR3 totals 14 residues. In DNA form, the CDR3 reads TGTGCCAGTAGTATTGGCCCCCAAACCTACGAGCAGTACTTC. It translates to CASSIGPQTYEQYF. The whole variable domain, remainder taken from reference TRBV19 and TRBJ2-7, is DGGITQSPKYLFRKEGQNVTLSCEQNLNHDAMYWYRQDPGQGLRLIYYSQIVNDFQKGDIAEGYSVSREKKESFPLTVTSAQKNPTAFYLCASSIGPQTYEQYFGPGTRLTVT.

V usage is TRBV5-1 and J usage is TRBJ1-2; 9 bases are a match to TRBD1. Trimming took 4 bases from V and 5 from J; bases not matched to a gene: 9. Germline V CDR1 and CDR2: SGHRS, YFSETQ. The CDR3 is 15 amino acids. As DNA, the CDR3 is TGCGCCAGCAGCGGCGGGACAGGGTGGGGATATGGCTACACCTTC. As protein: CASSGGTGWGYGYTF.

CDR3 coding DNA: TGTGCCAGCAGTGATGCGTTGACAGGGGACTCTGGAAACACCATATATTTT. Its translation: CASSDALTGDSGNTIYF. The chain carries TRBV25-1 and TRBJ1-3; 8 bases align to TRBD1. Unmatched junction bases numbered 7, after V lost 3 bases and J lost 0 bases. The CDR3 sequence is 17 residues long. Germline CDR1 MGHDK, CDR2 SYGVNS.

V usage is TRBV30 and J usage is TRBJ1-2, with D unresolved. Germline CDR1 and CDR2: GTSNPN and SVGIG (reference sequence). Trimming removed 2 bases at V and 5 bases at J, with 9 bases between. The CDR3 is made up of 12 amino acids. CDR3 bases: TGTGCCTGGAGTAGCCGACTGTATGGCTACACCTTC. As protein: CAWSSRLYGYTF.

The chain recombines TRBV6-6 with TRBJ2-6, with a tentative D call TRBD2 (6 bases). This CDR3 is built from 15 residues. Trimming took off 5 bases at V and 2 bases at J, with 10 bases between the two ends. Per germline, CDR1 MNHNY and CDR2 SVGAGI (reference sequence). This CDR3 is CASSAEGTGANVLTF. The CDR3 DNA reads TGTGCCAGCAGTGCGGAGGGAACTGGGGCCAACGTCCTGACTTTC.

The chain combines TRBV7-2 with TRBJ1-4; tentative D call: TRBD1 (6 bases). The V gene lost 7 bases and the J gene lost 6 bases, with 18 bases spanning the gap. The CDR3 covers 15 residues. Germline CDR1 and CDR2: SGHTA and FQGNSA. For the CDR3, the DNA is TGTGCCAGCACCTACGGGGGGGGGCGAGATGAAAAACTGTTTTTT. Protein: CASTYGGGRDEKLFF.